This TCR beta chain was sequenced in a study of shared clonotypes between healthy human individuals (dated by TCRdb to 2018 to 2021). Looking at the study overall: The cohort included a few men and two women between 18 and 49 years of age. Blood TCR repertoires of 5 or 6 healthy adults were deeply sequenced to estimate repertoire size and the extent of clonotype sharing between individuals. Libraries were prepared and TCR repertoires were sequenced by different laboratories using diverse techniques, in order to increase sequencing depth and limit assay-specific biases. Per donor, three plates each were used for CD4 naive and CD4 memory, two for CD8 naive, and one for CD8 memory. Between about 0.85 and 8.9 billion PBMCs per donor were obtained by leukapheresis. General study outcomes and caveats: Larger estimated clonotype richness was generally found for naive subsets than for memory subsets. Sampling was limited to blood, and TCR repertoires in tissue likely differ from TCR repertoires in blood. Higher generation probabilities were observed for clonotypes shared by all four sorted-subset donors than for non-shared clonotypes. The small number of donors limited the genetic and exposure-history diversity represented. Roughly 5.2% of naive CD4, approximately 3.7% of naive CD8, roughly 2.4% of memory CD4, and 0.4% of memory CD8 clonotypes were shared across several donors. Pairwise subsampling indicated that sequencing depth was expected to affect the degree of clonotype sharing among donors. Rarefaction of sorted-subset datasets indicated incomplete sequencing despite the large sequencing depth.

Using the deep immunoSEQ assay, TCR CDR3 regions were amplified from genomic DNA by multiplex PCR. Extracted genomic DNA from each cell subset was distributed evenly across all wells of several immunoSEQ 96-well plates, and each plate was treated as a replicate. For sorted subsets, roughly 200 ng of genomic DNA, equivalent to tens of thousands of T cell genomes, went into each replicate PCR. Purified libraries were quantified with a Qubit 3.0 fluorometer, sized on a Bioanalyzer 2100, and re-quantified with the KAPA Library Quantification kit. A separate single-read 150-cycle Illumina NextSeq 550 flow cell was used to sequence each immunoSEQ 96-well plate. As for how the authors treated the data: Because the immunoSEQ output held only junctional sequences and lacked quality scores, the filtering could not match the filtering applied to full-length reads. Sequences were annotated with PyIR, a Python wrapper for IgBLAST v1.9, and V/J genes and CDR3 were assigned using IMGT germline references. Reads were removed for weak V/J assignments (E-value above 1e-6), missing CDR3, stop codons, out-of-frame junctions, or ambiguous translated residues. V3J clonotypes were defined as sequences sharing the same inferred V gene, J gene, and CDR3 amino acid sequence. Percentage overlap between repertoires was calculated by dividing the number of shared unique clonotypes by the size of the smaller repertoire. RTK rarefaction, the Chao1 estimator, and Recon v2.1 estimates of unobserved clonotypes were used to assess repertoire richness. For all TCRbeta clonotypes obtained by the gDNA method from a few donors, generation probabilities were computed with OLGA. TCRdb retrieved this table from immuneACCESS and kept in-frame rearrangements only. Not all clones are present; in checked studies, unresolved V genes account for under half, and no reason is known for the remainder. That table is the source of V, J and clone size, and D and trimming were worked out from the DNA. The table for this sample lists about 2.2 million clones; 85% to 95% of them were counted only once. The ten most abundant clones make up 1.7% of the sample.

About this clone itself: Its cognate antigen has yet to be identified. No quality values exist for individual bases; no much larger clone is one base distant.

CD8 naive samples were CD45RO-negative cells positively selected for CCR7, giving a CD45RA+CCR7+ population that excluded TemRA cells. The donors were healthy, HIV-negative adults with no recently reported acute infections or vaccinations. Every donor was a Caucasian adult living in Nashville, Tennessee, USA. Blood was collected by leukapheresis, and PBMCs were isolated by Ficoll-Histopaque density gradient centrifugation and then cryopreserved in liquid nitrogen vapor phase. Analytical flow cytometry was used to check the purity and quantity of each magnetically sorted T cell population. Genomic DNA was isolated from each sorted fraction and quantified by UV absorbance on a Nanodrop 2000c. The CDR3 runs 13 residues from the cysteine to the phenylalanine. The sequence is cut down to CDR3 DNA, 39 bases in frame from base 1. Sequences SGHTS (CDR1) and YDEGEE (CDR2) are obtained from the germline V gene. Trimming at the junction amounts to 2 bases on V and 5 bases on J, and the germline ends lie 9 bases apart.

The sample taken for sequencing was naive CD8+ T cells from PBMCs. The cell subset or site label corresponds to: CD45RA+CCR7+. The rearranged segments are TRBV5-8 and TRBJ2-3, with the D gene not confidently named. This TCR came from a young man in good health. Some clones in this sample may be carry-over from other donors' samples. The nucleotides read TGTGCCAGCAGCTTAAACTGGGGAGATACGCAGTATTTT. Translated, this is CASSLNWGDTQYF.